The 7 T cell receptor beta chains reported below all come from one sample, sequenced in a study of T cells in Graves' hyperthyroidism and ophthalmopathy. Amplified TCR beta CDR3 regions came from RNA transcripts. When the TCR CDR3 underwent first-round RT-PCR, the HTBI primer set was used. TCRdb used MiXCR to reprocess the multiplex PCR reads, holding one entry per CDR3 protein. Here the sample spans hundreds of thousands of distinct CDR3 sequences, roughly 15% being singletons. Sequencing was done on a sample of blood. The receptors were sampled from a woman in her thirties or forties with Graves' ophthalmopathy.

The gene calls are TRBV7-2 and TRBJ1-4; no reliable D call. The V gene lost 1 base and the J gene lost 7 bases, with 7 bases spanning the gap. The CDR3 totals 13 residues. The germline V gene has CDR1 SGHTA and CDR2 FQGNSA. CDR3 bases: TGTGCCAGCAGCTTAGACGTCTTTGAAAAACTGTTTTTT. Protein sequence: CASSLDVFEKLFF.

This clonotype has a count of ten or more. J is TRBJ2-3 and V is TRBV12-3 or TRBV12-4; D unclear. CDR3 size: 12 residues. The ends were cut back, 10 bases at V and 5 bases at J, with 13 bases in the middle. CDR3 bases: TGTGCCACTTCCCTCACGGGAGATACGCAGTATTTT. Residues: CATSLTGDTQYF.

In its sample, this clonotype was seen a few times. The rearrangement uses TRBV14 and TRBJ2-2; either TRBD1 or TRBD2 may fit D (6 bases each). CDR3 length: 15 residues. The germline CDR1 and CDR2 sequences are SGHDN and FVKESK. The V end lost 0 bases, the J end lost 6 bases, and 11 bases lay between the germline ends. The CDR3 reads CASSQDLGGAGELFF. The CDR3, as DNA: TGTGCCAGCAGCCAAGATTTGGGGGGCGCCGGGGAGCTGTTTTTT. Drawing the rest from reference TRBV14 and TRBJ2-2, the complete variable domain is EAGVTQFPSHSVIEKGQTVTLRCDPISGHDNLYWYRRVMGKEIKFLLHFVKESKQDESGMPNNRFLAERTGGTYSTLKVQPAELEDSGVYFCASSQDLGGAGELFFGEGSRLTVL.

The sample holds many counts of this clonotype. Here the CDR3 reads CASSGGLAGGANEQYF. The CDR3 DNA reads as TGTGCCAGCAGTGGTGGACTAGCGGGAGGAGCTAACGAGCAGTACTTC. This chain links TRBV6-1 with TRBJ2-7, with 14 bases that match TRBD2. Germline V lookup: CDR1 MNHNS, CDR2 SASEGT. Unmatched junction bases numbered 7, after V lost 4 bases and J lost 5 bases. There are 16 residues in the CDR3.

This clonotype has only a few counts. This rearrangement joins TRBV2 to TRBJ1-1; D gene uncertain. This CDR3 contains 15 residues. Trimming cost V 0 bases and J 5 bases, with 13 bases left between them. CDR1 and CDR2 from the germline V gene are SNHLY and FYNNEI. CDR3 loop: CASSEALRLGTEAFF. As DNA, the CDR3 is TGTGCCAGCAGTGAAGCGCTTCGGTTGGGGACTGAAGCTTTCTTT.

As concerns this clonotype: This may be a read error: a much more frequent sequence differs by one nucleotide. The rearrangement uses TRBV5-1 and TRBJ1-1, with a weak D call TRBD1 (6 bases). Germline V gene data show CDR1 as SGHRS and CDR2 as YFSETQ. The CDR3 extends over 14 amino acids. This CDR3 is CATSLGASNTEAFF. As DNA, the CDR3 is TGCGCCACCAGCTTGGGGGCCTCGAACACTGAAGCTTTCTTT.

This clonotype was detected many times. The chain links TRBV12-3 or TRBV12-4 to TRBJ1-2; D is possibly TRBD1 (6 bases). Trimming removed 0 bases at V and 13 bases at J, with 15 bases between. This CDR3 has 13 residues. In DNA, the CDR3 is TGTGCCAGCAGTTTAGCCGGACAGACCCGCTCCACCTTC. This translates into CASSLAGQTRSTF.